This T cell receptor beta chain was sequenced in a study of cytomegalovirus exposure and HLA in healthy donors. With 60 Vbeta and 13 Jbeta primers, the PCR was carried out. Some clones are missing from TCRdb's copy, which holds only in-frame ones; the method was immunoSEQ multiplex PCR. Counted here are approximately 110,000 clones, over 65% occurring once; the ten biggest clones make up less than 2%. This CDR3 spans 13 amino acids. CDR1 is MNHEY and CDR2 is SVGAGI in the germline V gene. The ends lost 6 bases at V and 9 bases at J; junction bases unmatched: 8. This sequence originates from a man over 45 in good health and CMV-seronegative. The sample consisted of PBMCs. V gene TRBV6-5 combines with J gene TRBJ1-2, with 9 bases identical to TRBD1. For the CDR3, the DNA is TGTGCCAGCAGCCCAGGACAGGGGTTGAGCTACACCTTC. Translated: CASSPGQGLSYTF.